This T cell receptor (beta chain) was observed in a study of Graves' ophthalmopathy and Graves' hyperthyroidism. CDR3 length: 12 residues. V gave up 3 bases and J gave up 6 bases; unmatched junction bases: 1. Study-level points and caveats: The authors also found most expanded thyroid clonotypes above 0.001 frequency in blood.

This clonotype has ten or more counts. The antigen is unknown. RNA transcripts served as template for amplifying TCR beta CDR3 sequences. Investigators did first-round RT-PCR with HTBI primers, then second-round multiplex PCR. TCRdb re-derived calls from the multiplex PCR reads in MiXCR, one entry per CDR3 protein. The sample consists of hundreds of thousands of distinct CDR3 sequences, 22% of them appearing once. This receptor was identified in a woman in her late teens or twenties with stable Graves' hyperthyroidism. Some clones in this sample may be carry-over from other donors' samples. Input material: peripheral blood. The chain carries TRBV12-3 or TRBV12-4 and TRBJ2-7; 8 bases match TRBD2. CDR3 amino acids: CASSFSGAEQYF. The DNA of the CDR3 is TGTGCCAGCAGTTTTAGCGGGGCCGAGCAGTACTTC.